This TCR beta chain was retrieved from a study of T cell changes during pregnancy in multiple sclerosis. The data were produced by immunoSEQ multiplex PCR, yet TCRdb's version contains in-frame clones alone and is incomplete. This table has more than 35,000 clones, about nine tenths appearing once. V was pared by 4 bases and J by 5 bases, with 6 bases between. Germline assignment: CDR1 SGDLS and CDR2 YYNGEE. CDR3 length equals 11 residues. The sequence was obtained from a female donor in good health, enrolled as a control in a pregnancy study. The rearrangement links TRBV9 to TRBJ2-5; maybe TRBD2 (5 bases). Sequences were derived from CD4+ T cells from peripheral blood mononuclear cells, sampled in the first trimester of pregnancy. CDR3 region: CASSRGETQYF. The CDR3 DNA reads TGTGCCAGCAGCAGAGGGGAGACCCAGTACTTC.